The following is a T cell receptor beta chain sequence with its context. Its antigen remains unidentified. The data belong to a study of shared clonotypes between healthy human individuals. Regarding the study as a whole: The sole specimen, blood, was sampled, and tissue repertoires likely differ.

The run depth of the assay was deep. Sequencing on ten immunoSEQ deep assay plates was performed for unsorted PBMC DNA. The method was immunoSEQ multiplex PCR; TCRdb's version includes in-frame clones alone and lacks a portion of them. The sample lists about 460,000 clones, approximately 77% occurring once. Unsorted samples drew genomic DNA from 90 million or so PBMCs. This receptor was identified in a woman aged 40 to 50 in good health. Some clones in this sample may be carry-over from other donors' samples. Input material: PBMCs.

CDR3 DNA: TGTGCCAGCAGTTACCTCGGTGGCTCCTACGAGCAGTACTTC. Protein: CASSYLGGSYEQYF. V is TRBV6-5 and J is TRBJ2-7; D is unclear. The CDR3 is made up of 14 amino acids. In germline, CDR1 is MNHEY, CDR2 SVGAGI. V gave up 2 bases and J gave up 0 bases, with 8 bases separating them.